This T cell receptor (beta chain) was sequenced during a study of Graves' ophthalmopathy and Graves' hyperthyroidism (dated by TCRdb to 2016 to 2019). With respect to the entire study: Hyperthyroidism was considered stable if no progression to ophthalmopathy occurred within 18 months of follow-up. The study used TCR beta repertoire signatures to distinguish Graves' ophthalmopathy from Graves' hyperthyroidism and to predict progression to ophthalmopathy. In total, over 130 blood samples were TCR-sequenced: under 45 ophthalmopathy, about 75 hyperthyroidism and roughly 17 hyperthyroidism-to-ophthalmopathy patients. To explore V-J signatures distinguishing ophthalmopathy from hyperthyroidism, a discovery set of roughly 100 patients (fewer than 45 ophthalmopathy, around 55 stable hyperthyroidism) was enrolled. For independent validation, a separate cohort was made up of some 19 hyperthyroidism patients plus 17 patients who later progressed from hyperthyroidism to ophthalmopathy. T-cell repertoires of thyroid tissue and blood were compared in a handful of hyperthyroidism patients. Once sampling was done, hyperthyroidism patients were given methimazole at a starting dose of 30 mg daily, while ophthalmopathy patients were given high-dose intravenous methylprednisolone.

Hyperthyroidism patients were newly diagnosed, with disease duration under 2 months, and aged 18 to 65 years. Anyone with other autoimmune diseases, uncontrolled infections, pregnancy or lactation was excluded from the study. Clinical symptoms, serum thyroxine, TRAb, thyroid ultrasound and orbital computed tomography were used for diagnosis. Total RNA was extracted with Trizol reagent and quality-checked on an Agilent 2100 Bioanalyzer. General findings and caveats noted by the study authors: In validation, the model predicted ophthalmopathy progression with roughly 68% sensitivity and about 77% specificity; 12 predicted patients were CT-confirmed with GO in a median of 6.5 months. Sample size was not predetermined statistically, and investigators were not blinded to group allocation. The 13-signature model separated ophthalmopathy from stable hyperthyroidism with approximately 88% sensitivity and about 81% specificity in cross-validation, and 80%/75% in the test set. Most expanded thyroid clonotypes with frequency above 0.001 were also detected in blood, suggesting blood repertoires may reflect the thyroid immune response.

This clonotype occurred many times. The target of this receptor is not known. Base qualities are not provided; no much larger clone lies one nucleotide away. TCR beta CDR3 regions were amplified from RNA transcripts for repertoire sequencing. The first round of RT-PCR was done with HTBI primers and the Qiagen OneStep RT-PCR kit, and was followed by a second round of multiplex PCR, then size selection and purification. Libraries were sequenced paired-end with 100 bp reads on an Illumina HiSeq2000. From the authors' description of their analysis: SOAPnuke was used to process the reads, removing any read that contained adapters or uncalled bases, had a mean Phred below 15, or lacked an exact match to the constant primer or identifier. COPE v1.2.5 was used to merge high-quality paired reads. Each unique nucleotide sequence was treated as a clonotype, and MiTCR v1.1 was used to align the clonotypes to the IMGT TRB V, D and J references. Analysis was restricted to V-J combinations with a frequency above 0.0001, which covered 99% to 99.2% of repertoires. For each V-J combination, a TCR clonal expansion and chaos score was defined as the ratio of F50 clonal expansion to chaos observed in the TCRdist matrix. Welch's t-statistics and random forest were used to reduce the features to about 14 V-J combinations, which were then used as input to a naive Bayes classifier. The Morisita-Horn index was used to measure how similar the thyroid and blood repertoires were. TCRdb reprocessing: public reads trimmed at Q25 with fastp, clones called with MiXCR, in-frame beta chains kept. All rows with the same CDR3 protein become a single entry with the most common DNA and genes. TCRdb's processing, not the authors' own work, is the source of the V and J calls. Here the sample has around 1,200,000 distinct CDR3 sequences; roughly two fifths occur a single time. 11% of the sample rests with the top ten.

The origin of this receptor is an adult man with Graves' hyperthyroidism. Sequencing input: peripheral blood or thyroid tissue (not recorded which).

CDR3 sequence: CASTTSIAGSSYEQYF. The nucleotides are TGTGCCAGCACCACATCCATAGCGGGGAGCTCCTACGAGCAGTACTTC. The rearranged segments are TRBV2 and TRBJ2-7, with 8 central nucleotides matching TRBD2. As encoded in the germline V gene, CDR1 is SNHLY while CDR2 is FYNNEI. From its cysteine to its phenylalanine, the CDR3 spans 16 amino acids. Just the 48-base CDR3 DNA is kept, in frame starting at base 1. V loses 7 bases at its end and J loses 0 bases; junction bases beyond the gene matches: 11.